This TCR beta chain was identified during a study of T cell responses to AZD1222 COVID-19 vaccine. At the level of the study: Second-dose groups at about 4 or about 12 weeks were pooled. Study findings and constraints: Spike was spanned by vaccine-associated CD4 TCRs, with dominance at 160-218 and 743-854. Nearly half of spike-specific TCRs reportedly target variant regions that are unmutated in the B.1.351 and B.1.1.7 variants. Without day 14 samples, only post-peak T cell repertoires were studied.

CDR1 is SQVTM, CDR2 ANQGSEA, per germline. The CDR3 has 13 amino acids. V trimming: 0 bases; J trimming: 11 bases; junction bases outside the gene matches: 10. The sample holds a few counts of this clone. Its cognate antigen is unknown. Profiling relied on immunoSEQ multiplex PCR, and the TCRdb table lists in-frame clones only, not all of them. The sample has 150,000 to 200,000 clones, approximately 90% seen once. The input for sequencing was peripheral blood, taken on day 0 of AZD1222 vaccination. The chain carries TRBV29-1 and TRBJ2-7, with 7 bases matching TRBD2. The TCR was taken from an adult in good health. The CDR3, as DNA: TGCAGCGTTGAAGAAGAGGCGGGGGTCGGGAAGTACTTC. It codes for CSVEEEAGVGKYF.